This T cell receptor beta chain is from a study of blood T cell repertoires in COVID-19. Overall study context: T cells, B-cell-depleted T cells, or PBMCs supplied cDNA or gDNA.

The data were produced by immunoSEQ multiplex PCR, yet TCRdb's version contains in-frame clones alone and is incomplete. This table has 250,000 to 350,000 clones, over 80% appearing once. Note on this clone: This CDR3 is also generated by other DNA sequences in the sample.

This CDR3 has 18 residues. J gave up 7 bases and V 5 bases, and 19 bases lay outside the gene matches. Germline V gives CDR1 MGHRA, CDR2 YSYEKL. The specimen was peripheral blood. This TCR derives from a woman in her forties or fifties with COVID-19, enrolled during active disease. The chain carries TRBV4-1 and TRBJ2-2; 7 nucleotides agree with TRBD2. DNA for the CDR3: TGCGCCAGCAGCTCACAAGGGGAGGGTCAGGGAGGGTTCGGGGAGCTGTTTTTT. Translation: CASSSQGEGQGGFGELFF.